This is a list of T cell receptor beta chains from one sample in a study of early T cells in non-severe SARS-CoV-2 infection. TCRdb reanalysed the 5' RACE reads using MiXCR and keeps one entry per CDR3 protein. This table has roughly 48,000 distinct CDR3 sequences, about 4.2% appearing once. The specimen was whole blood. These receptors all come from an adult who was a healthcare worker with PCR-confirmed SARS-CoV-2 infection or an uninfected control (not recorded which). Both conserved end residues are part of each CDR3. Each record gives: V gene, clone size, D gene, J gene, CDR3 DNA, CDR3 protein. The D gene is left open where the match is weak. Only part of the rows carry a size: once, few, many, or a class if the clone is expanded.

TRBV20-1,many,TRBD2,TRBJ2-1,TGCAGTGCTAGAGGCGGGACTAGTAGCAATGAGCAGTTCTTC,CSARGGTSSNEQFF
TRBV18,many,.,TRBJ1-5,TGTGCCAGCTCACCACCGGGAGTCCAGCCCCAGCATTTT,CASSPPGVQPQHF
TRBV2,many,TRBD2,TRBJ2-3,TGTGCCAGCAGTGATCTCCGGGGGGATGCGCAGTATTTT,CASSDLRGDAQYF
TRBV24-1,many,.,TRBJ2-6,TGTGCCACCAGTGAAGGGATGCCTGGGGCCAACGTCCTGACTTTC,CATSEGMPGANVLTF
TRBV12-3/TRBV12-4,many,.,TRBJ1-1,TGTGCCAGCAGGGCCGGGACTCCACTTAAGGGAGCTTTCTTT,CASRAGTPLKGAFF
TRBV5-1,many,.,TRBJ1-2,TGCGCCAGCAGCTTGGATGGGGCCCCTAACTATGGCTACACCTTC,CASSLDGAPNYGYTF
TRBV3-1,many,.,TRBJ2-5,TGTGCCAGCAGCCAATCACAAGAGACCCAGTACTTC,CASSQSQETQYF
TRBV29-1,few,.,TRBJ2-1,TGCAGCGTACGCCGGGACCCAGGGCAGTCCTTTAATGAGCAGTTCTTC,CSVRRDPGQSFNEQFF
TRBV5-5,few,.,TRBJ1-2,TGTGCCAGCAGCTTGGTAGCGGTTTATGGCTACACCTTC,CASSLVAVYGYTF
TRBV5-8,many,.,TRBJ2-7,TGTGCCAGCAGCTTTTCGTGGTCCTACGAGCAGTACTTC,CASSFSWSYEQYF
TRBV29-1,many,.,TRBJ2-1,TGCAGCGTTGAGGCGAAGGGTAGCTCCTACAATGAGCAGTTCTTC,CSVEAKGSSYNEQFF
TRBV20-1,many,.,TRBJ2-3,TGCAGTGCTAGGGGCCTCCCTAGCACAGATACGCAGTATTTT,CSARGLPSTDTQYF
TRBV5-4,few,.,TRBJ2-7,TGTGCCAGCAGCCCACGTGGCAGGGACGGATCTGGGCAGTACTTC,CASSPRGRDGSGQYF
TRBV20-1,many,.,TRBJ2-7,TGCAGTCCCCCCGGGACGGGCTCCTACGAGCAGTACTTC,CSPPGTGSYEQYF
TRBV20-1,.,.,TRBJ2-1,TGCAGTGCTAGAAGGGACTTATACAATGAGCAGTTCTTC,CSARRDLYNEQFF
TRBV29-1,.,TRBD1,TRBJ2-1,TGCAGCGCGCCGGAACAGGGGCGGGATGAGCAGTTCTTC,CSAPEQGRDEQFF
TRBV3-1,many,TRBD1,TRBJ1-2,TGTGCCAGCAGCCAAGATGCCCGGACAGGGGGCGACTATGGCTACACCTTC,CASSQDARTGGDYGYTF
TRBV7-2,many,.,TRBJ2-1,TGTGCCAGCACTAGTCAGGGGAGCCCGGGCAATGAGCAGTTCTTC,CASTSQGSPGNEQFF
TRBV6-5,few,.,TRBJ2-3,TGTGCCAGCAGTCCCGTGGGCCCGGATACGCAGTATTTT,CASSPVGPDTQYF
TRBV6-2/TRBV6-3,many,.,TRBJ2-1,TGTGCCAGCAGTTACTCGAGTCGAGTTCGCGAGCAGTTCTTC,CASSYSSRVREQFF
TRBV6-1,many,.,TRBJ1-3,TGTGCCAGCAGTGCCGGGACTTCAAACACCATATATTTT,CASSAGTSNTIYF
TRBV4-3,many,TRBD1,TRBJ2-7,TGCGCCAGCAGCCAAGGGACAGGGGTTGAAACCGAGCAGTACTTC,CASSQGTGVETEQYF
TRBV29-1,few,.,TRBJ2-1,TGCAGCGGAGGGGTGATAGACAATGAGCAGTTCTTC,CSGGVIDNEQFF
TRBV7-2,many,TRBD2,TRBJ2-7,TGTGCCAGCAGATCAAACGGCGGGAGGGCCCACGAGCAGTACTTC,CASRSNGGRAHEQYF
TRBV25-1,.,.,TRBJ2-3,TGTGCCAGCAGTGACACTCGAACTAGCACAGATACGCAGTATTTT,CASSDTRTSTDTQYF
TRBV6-1,.,.,TRBJ2-7,TGTGCCAGCAGTGAAGCTGCAGGTCTTTGGGAGCAGTACTTC,CASSEAAGLWEQYF
TRBV5-1,many,.,TRBJ1-3,TGCGCCAGCAGCTTGGCCGCGGCAACTGGAAACACCATATATTTT,CASSLAAATGNTIYF
TRBV4-1,many,TRBD2,TRBJ2-7,TGCGCCAGCAGCCAAGATTCTAGCGGGAGCTCCTACGAGCAGTACTTC,CASSQDSSGSSYEQYF
TRBV5-1,many,.,TRBJ2-6,TGCGCCAGCAGCCGGGACTTCGGGGCCAACGTCCTGACTTTC,CASSRDFGANVLTF
TRBV20-1,.,.,TRBJ2-5,TGCAGTGCTAGAGAAGGAGAGACCCAGTACTTC,CSAREGETQYF
TRBV6-2/TRBV6-3,many,.,TRBJ2-2,TGTGCCAGCAGTTTTCAGGGATACACCGGGGAGCTGTTTTTT,CASSFQGYTGELFF
TRBV4-1,many,TRBD1,TRBJ1-1,TGCGCCAGCAGCCACCCCGCGACAGGGGAGGGAACTGAAGCTTTCTTT,CASSHPATGEGTEAFF
TRBV7-3,.,TRBD2,TRBJ2-2,TGTGCCAGCAGATGGGCGGGAGGATTGGGAACCGGGGAGCTGTTTTTT,CASRWAGGLGTGELFF
TRBV6-5,.,TRBD1,TRBJ2-2,TGTGCCAGCAGTCACAGGGGCGAAGCCACCGGGGAGCTGTTTTTT,CASSHRGEATGELFF
TRBV29-1,.,.,TRBJ2-5,TGCAGCGTCCGGACAGACCGCGGGACCCAGTACTTC,CSVRTDRGTQYF
TRBV2,many,.,TRBJ2-3,TGTGCCAGCAGCGGAGATCGCTTCACAGATACGCAGTATTTT,CASSGDRFTDTQYF
TRBV29-1,few,.,TRBJ2-7,TGCAGCGTTGAAGATCCCGGGACACGCGAGCAGTACTTC,CSVEDPGTREQYF
TRBV19,few,TRBD2,TRBJ2-1,TGTGCCAGTAGTGTGGGACTAGCGGGACATGAGCAGTTCTTC,CASSVGLAGHEQFF
TRBV7-2,many,.,TRBJ2-1,TGTGCCAGCAGCTTATTCTCGCTGTACAATGAGCAGTTCTTC,CASSLFSLYNEQFF
TRBV24-1,many,.,TRBJ2-1,TGTGCCACCAGCGTACAGGGCGATGAGCAGTTCTTC,CATSVQGDEQFF
TRBV5-1,many,.,TRBJ2-2,TGCGCCAGCAGCTTGACAGGGCCGAACACCGGGGAGCTGTTTTTT,CASSLTGPNTGELFF
TRBV7-2,many,.,TRBJ1-1,TGTGCCAGCAGCTTGGACCCCCGGGGCACTGAAGCTTTCTTT,CASSLDPRGTEAFF
TRBV12-3/TRBV12-4,many,.,TRBJ2-1,TGTGCCAGCAGTTCCGGCGCGGAACGAAATGAGCAGTTCTTC,CASSSGAERNEQFF
TRBV9,many,TRBD2,TRBJ2-7,TGTGCCAGCAGCCCCGGGGGGACGGGTTTTTCCGAGCAGTACTTC,CASSPGGTGFSEQYF
TRBV20-1,many,.,TRBJ2-1,TGCAGTGCTAGAGATAAGGGCGGGAATTCCTACAATGAGCAGTTCTTC,CSARDKGGNSYNEQFF
TRBV12-3/TRBV12-4,many,.,TRBJ2-5,TGTGCCAGCAGCCCCACAGAAGGGACACAAGAGACCCAGTACTTC,CASSPTEGTQETQYF
TRBV20-1,many,.,TRBJ1-5,TGCAGTGCTAGTCCCCTTAGGGGACAGCCCCAGCATTTT,CSASPLRGQPQHF